The clone carrying this TCR beta chain was seen only a few times. Its antigen is not known. This entry is derived from a study of T cells after yellow fever vaccination. General study results and limits: CD4 and CD8 compartments shared a small share of clonotypes, likely from convergent recombination.

Germline loops: CDR1 LNHNV, CDR2 YYDKDF (reference sequence). Trimming removed 5 bases at V and 3 bases at J, with 11 bases between. The CDR3 contains 13 residues. Via MiXCR, TCRdb re-called the 5' RACE reads, giving one row per CDR3 protein. The table includes tens of thousands of distinct CDR3 sequences, 7.4% detected once. This sequence joins TRBV15 and TRBJ2-7; D unresolved. This material consisted of CD8+ T cells sorted from PBMCs, taken 15 days after the yellow fever booster vaccination. This receptor was taken from a man younger than 45 who received the YFV17D yellow fever vaccine. The CDR3 DNA sequence: TGTGCCACCAGCGAGCGCGGCGGCTACGAGCAGTACTTC. It yields the protein CATSERGGYEQYF.